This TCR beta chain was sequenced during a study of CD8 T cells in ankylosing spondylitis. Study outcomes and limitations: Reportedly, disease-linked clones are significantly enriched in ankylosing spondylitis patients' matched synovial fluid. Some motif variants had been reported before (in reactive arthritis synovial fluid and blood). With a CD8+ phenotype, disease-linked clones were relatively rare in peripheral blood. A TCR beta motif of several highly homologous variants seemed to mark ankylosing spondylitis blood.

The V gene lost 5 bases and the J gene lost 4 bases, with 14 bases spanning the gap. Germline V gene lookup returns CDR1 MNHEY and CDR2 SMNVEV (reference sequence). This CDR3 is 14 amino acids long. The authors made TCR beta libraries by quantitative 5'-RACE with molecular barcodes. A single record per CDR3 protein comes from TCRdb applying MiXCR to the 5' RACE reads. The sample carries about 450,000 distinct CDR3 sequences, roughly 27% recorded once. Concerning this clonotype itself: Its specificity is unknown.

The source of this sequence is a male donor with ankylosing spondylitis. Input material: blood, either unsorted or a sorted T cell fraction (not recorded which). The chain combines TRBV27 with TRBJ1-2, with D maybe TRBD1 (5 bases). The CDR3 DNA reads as TGTGCCAGCAGTCCACGTTGGGGGATCTATGGCTACACCTTC. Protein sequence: CASSPRWGIYGYTF.